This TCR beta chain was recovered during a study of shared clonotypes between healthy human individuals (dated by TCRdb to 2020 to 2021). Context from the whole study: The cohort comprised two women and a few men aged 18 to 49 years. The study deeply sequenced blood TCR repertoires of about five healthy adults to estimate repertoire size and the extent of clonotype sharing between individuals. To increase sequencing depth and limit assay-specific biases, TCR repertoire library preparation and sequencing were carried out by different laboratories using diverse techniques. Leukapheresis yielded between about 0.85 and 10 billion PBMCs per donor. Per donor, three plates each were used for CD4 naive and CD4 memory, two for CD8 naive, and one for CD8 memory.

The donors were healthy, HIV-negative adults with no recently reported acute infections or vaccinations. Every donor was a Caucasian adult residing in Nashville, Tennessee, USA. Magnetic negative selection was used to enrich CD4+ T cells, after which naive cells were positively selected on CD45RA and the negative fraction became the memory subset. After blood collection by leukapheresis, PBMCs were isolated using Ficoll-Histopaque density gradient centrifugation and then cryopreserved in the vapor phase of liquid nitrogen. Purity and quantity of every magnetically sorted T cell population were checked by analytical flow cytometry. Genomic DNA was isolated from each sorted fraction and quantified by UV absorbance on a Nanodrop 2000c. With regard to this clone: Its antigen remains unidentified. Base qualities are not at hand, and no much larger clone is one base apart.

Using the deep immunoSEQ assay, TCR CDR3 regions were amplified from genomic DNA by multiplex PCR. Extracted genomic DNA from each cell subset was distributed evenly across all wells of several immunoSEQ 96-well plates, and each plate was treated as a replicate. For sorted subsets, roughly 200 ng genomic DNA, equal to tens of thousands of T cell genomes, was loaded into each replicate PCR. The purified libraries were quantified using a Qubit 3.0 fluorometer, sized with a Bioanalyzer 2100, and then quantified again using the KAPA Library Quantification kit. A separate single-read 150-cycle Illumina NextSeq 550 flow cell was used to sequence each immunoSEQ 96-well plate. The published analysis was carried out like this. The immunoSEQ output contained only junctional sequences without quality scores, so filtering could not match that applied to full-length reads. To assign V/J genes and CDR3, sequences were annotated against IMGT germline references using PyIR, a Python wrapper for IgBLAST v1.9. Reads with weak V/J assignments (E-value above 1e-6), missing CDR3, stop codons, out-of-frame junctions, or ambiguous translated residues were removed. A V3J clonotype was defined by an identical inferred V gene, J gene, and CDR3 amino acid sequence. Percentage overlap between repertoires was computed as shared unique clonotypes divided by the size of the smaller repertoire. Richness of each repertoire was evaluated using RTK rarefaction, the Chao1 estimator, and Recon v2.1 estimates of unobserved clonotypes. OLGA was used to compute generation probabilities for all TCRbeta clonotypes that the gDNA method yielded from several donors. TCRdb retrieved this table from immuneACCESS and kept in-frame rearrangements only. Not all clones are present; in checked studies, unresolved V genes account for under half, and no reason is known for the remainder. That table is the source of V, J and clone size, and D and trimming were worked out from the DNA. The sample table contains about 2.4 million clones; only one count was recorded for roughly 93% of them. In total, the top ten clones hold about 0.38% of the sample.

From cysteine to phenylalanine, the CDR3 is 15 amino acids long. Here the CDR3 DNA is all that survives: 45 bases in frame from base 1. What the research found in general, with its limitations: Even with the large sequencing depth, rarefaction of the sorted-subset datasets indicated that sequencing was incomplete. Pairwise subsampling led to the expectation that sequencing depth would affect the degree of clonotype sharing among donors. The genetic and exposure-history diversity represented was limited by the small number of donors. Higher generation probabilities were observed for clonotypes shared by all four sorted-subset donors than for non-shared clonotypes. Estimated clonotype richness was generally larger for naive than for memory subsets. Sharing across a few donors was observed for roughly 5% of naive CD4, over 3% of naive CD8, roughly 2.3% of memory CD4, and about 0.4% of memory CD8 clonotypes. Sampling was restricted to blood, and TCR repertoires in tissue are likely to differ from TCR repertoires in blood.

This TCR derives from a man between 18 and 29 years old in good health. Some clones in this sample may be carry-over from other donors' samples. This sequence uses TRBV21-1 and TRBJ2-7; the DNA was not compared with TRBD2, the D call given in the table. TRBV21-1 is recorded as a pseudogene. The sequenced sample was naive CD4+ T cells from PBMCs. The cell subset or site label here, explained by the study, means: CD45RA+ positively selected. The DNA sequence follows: TGTGCCAGCAGCATTCCGGGACTAGCTCGCTACGAGCAGTACTTC. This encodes CASSIPGLARYEQYF.